A single sample gave rise to the 21 T cell receptor beta chains below, sequenced in a study of T cells in localized non-small cell lung cancer. Clones were sequenced by immunoSEQ multiplex PCR, and TCRdb holds only the in-frame ones, with some missing. The sample includes approximately 2,500 clones, around 35% seen only once; the top ten take about 5%. Sequencing used lung tumor tissue, obtained before any cancer treatment. The receptor set was obtained from a man aged 40 to 70 with stage I lung adenocarcinoma.

CDR3 coding DNA: TGTGCCAGCACGGGGGGGTACTATGGCTACACCTTC. It encodes CASTGGYYGYTF. The J gene is TRBJ1-2, the V gene TRBV25-1; D may be TRBD1 (5 bases). Germline lookup yields CDR1 MGHDK and CDR2 SYGVNS. V was clipped by 7 bases and J by 3 bases, with 9 bases between them. The CDR3 sequence is 12 residues long.

Only one count was recorded for this clone. J is TRBJ2-2 and V is TRBV9, with 7 nucleotides matching TRBD2. Trimming at V came to 0 bases and at J to 3 bases, leaving 5 bases not matched to a gene. Germline V gene lookup returns CDR1 SGDLS and CDR2 YYNGEE. This CDR3 region has 16 residues. This CDR3 reads CASSVGVAGYTGELFF. The CDR3 nucleotides are TGTGCCAGCAGCGTAGGAGTAGCGGGCTACACCGGGGAGCTGTTTTTT.

V usage is TRBV19 and J usage is TRBJ1-5; no reliable D call. In germline, CDR1 is LNHDA, CDR2 SQIVND (reference sequence). V was trimmed by 3 bases and J by 4 bases, leaving 13 bases between them. The CDR3 extends over 15 amino acids. CDR3 in amino acids: CASSMSGQRNQPQHF. The CDR3 nucleotides are TGTGCCAGTAGTATGTCGGGCCAGAGGAATCAGCCCCAGCATTTT.

The table lists this clone with a few counts. The rearrangement uses TRBV12-5 and TRBJ1-5; possible D gene TRBD1, 5 bases. V was clipped by 7 bases and J by 2 bases, with 12 bases between them. This CDR3 contains 14 residues. The germline CDR1 and CDR2 sequences are LGHNT and FRNRAP. CDR3 in amino acids: CASAQDTRNQPQHF. In DNA form, the CDR3 reads TGTGCTAGTGCCCAGGACACACGCAATCAGCCCCAGCATTTT.

By proportion, this clone is medium-sized. This chain uses TRBV9 with TRBJ2-2, with a weak D call TRBD2 (7 bases). Germline loops: CDR1 SGDLS, CDR2 YYNGEE. This CDR3 has 16 residues. Trimming took 4 bases from V and 3 from J, leaving 16 bases between them. CDR3 DNA sequence: TGTGCCAGCAGCCCCGGGGGCGGGAGAGACACCGGGGAGCTGTTTTTT. Its translation: CASSPGGGRDTGELFF.

In its sample, this clone was seen a few times. A base remains ambiguous or unread, so its encoded residue is written X. V gene TRBV6-8 combines with J gene TRBJ1-1; perhaps TRBD1 as D (5 bases). The V and J ends lost 10 bases and 2 bases respectively, with 26 bases between them. The CDR3 loop spans 17 amino acids. Looked up from germline, CDR1 is MNHGY and CDR2 is SAAAGT. CDR3 in amino acids: CAITPXGGVSGNTEAFF. CDR3 sequence (DNA): TGTGCCATCACCCCCCRCGGGGGAGTCTCGGGAAACACTGAAGCTTTCTTT.

This clone occurred a few times. The rearrangement uses TRBV6-8 and TRBJ2-2, with 13 bases fitting TRBD2. J lost 5 bases, V lost 4 bases, and 4 bases had no gene match. The CDR3 extends over 16 amino acids. Germline values: CDR1 MNHGY, CDR2 SAAAGT. DNA for the CDR3: TGTGCCAGCAGTTCTTGGACTAGCGGGAGAACCGGGGAGCTGTTTTTT. Protein sequence: CASSSWTSGRTGELFF.

The table lists this clone with a few counts. The chain links TRBV6-8 to TRBJ2-3, with D maybe TRBD1 (7 bases). Trimming removed 10 bases from V and 0 bases from J, with 14 bases in between. CDR3 length: 14 amino acids. From germline, CDR1 is MNHGY and CDR2 SAAAGT. The CDR3, as DNA: TGTGCCACCCAGGGGGGCGGTAGCACAGATACGCAGTATTTT. Translating it yields CATQGGGSTDTQYF.

By frequency in the sample, this clone is medium-sized (0.01 to 0.1%). The chain employs TRBV7-2 and TRBJ1-1; D gene unclear. This CDR3 contains 13 residues. Germline V gives CDR1 SGHTA, CDR2 FQGNSA. V lost 6 bases to trimming and J lost 7 bases, with 15 bases between them. The CDR3: CASSPSGAIEAFF. As DNA, the CDR3 is TGTGCCAGCAGTCCCTCGGGAGCCATTGAAGCTTTCTTT.

The J gene is TRBJ2-1, the V gene TRBV5-1; TRBD2 aligns across 13 bases. Germline loops: CDR1 SGHRS, CDR2 YFSETQ. V was clipped by 4 bases and J by 8 bases; unmatched bases: 12. This CDR3 has 17 residues. CDR3 sequence reads: CASSHKSGLAGEDEQFF. CDR3 in DNA: TGCGCCAGCAGCCATAAATCCGGACTAGCGGGAGAGGATGAGCAGTTCTTC.

V gene TRBV18 combines with J gene TRBJ1-1, with D unclear. V shed 3 bases and J shed 5 bases, with 19 bases lying between them. The germline CDR1 and CDR2 sequences are KGHSH and LQKENI. The CDR3 length is 16 residues. The CDR3 DNA sequence: TGTGCCAGCTCACCTTCAAATCCGGGATCTGGGACTGAAGCTTTCTTT. It translates to CASSPSNPGSGTEAFF.

Comment on this clone: A junction end diverges from the germline sequence, so it may reflect a read error. The chain has TRBV30 and TRBJ2-5; D is perhaps TRBD2 (6 bases). The CDR3 runs 11 residues. Per the germline V gene, CDR1 is GTSNPN and CDR2 is SVGIG (reference sequence). The CDR3 loop is CAWSLQRAHYF. CDR3 DNA: TGTGCCTGGAGTCTCCAGCGGGCCCATTACTTC.

In its sample, this clone was seen a few times. This chain uses TRBV30 with TRBJ2-3, with 7 nucleotides matching TRBD2. The CDR3 is made up of 14 amino acids. Germline V gene sequence: CDR1 GTSNPN, CDR2 SVGIG (reference sequence). J was trimmed by 1 base and V by 3 bases; bases with no gene match: 4. The CDR3 sequence: CAWRAGEGTDTQYF. The DNA of the CDR3 is TGTGCCTGGAGGGCGGGAGAGGGCACAGATACGCAGTATTTT.

This clone turned up a few times. The genes are TRBV9 and TRBJ1-5, with D hard to call. The CDR3 runs 14 residues. Between the trimmed V and J ends, which lost 5 bases and 1 base, there was a span of 10 bases. The germline gives CDR1 SGDLS, CDR2 YYNGEE. The CDR3 nucleotides read TGTGCCAGCAGGGATAGCGGGAGCAATCAGCCCCAGCATTTT. This encodes CASRDSGSNQPQHF.

This chain joins TRBV28 and TRBJ2-4, with 7 nucleotides matching TRBD2. J was trimmed by 0 bases and V by 4 bases; bases with no gene match: 9. Germline loops: CDR1 MDHEN, CDR2 SYDVKM. The CDR3 length is 17 residues. CDR3 sequence: CASSSPSSGIAKNIQYF. For the CDR3, the DNA is TGTGCCAGCAGTTCCCCCTCTAGCGGAATAGCCAAAAACATTCAGTACTTC.

In this sample, this clone turned up a few times. V usage is TRBV7-2 and J usage is TRBJ1-1, with D possibly being TRBD1 (5 bases). Germline V gene sequence: CDR1 SGHTA, CDR2 FQGNSA. Trimming left V 7 bases short and J 5 bases short, with 14 bases between. The CDR3 sequence is 13 residues long. This chain's CDR3 is CASKAGPGTEAFF. Here the CDR3 DNA reads TGTGCCAGCAAGGCGGGACCTGGAACTGAAGCTTTCTTT.

This chain links TRBV18 with TRBJ2-6; no firm D call. The CDR3 is 17 amino acids. V shed 2 bases and J shed 0 bases, with 11 bases lying between them. Germline CDR1 and CDR2: KGHSH and LQKENI. Written as DNA, the CDR3 is TGTGCCAGCTCACCAGCTAGTTGGAGCTCTGGGGCCAACGTCCTGACTTTC. This gives the protein CASSPASWSSGANVLTF.

V gene TRBV19 combines with J gene TRBJ2-2; D uncertain. Germline loops: CDR1 LNHDA, CDR2 SQIVND (reference sequence). The CDR3 has 14 amino acids. V lost 4 bases and J 1 base, leaving 7 bases between the germline ends. The CDR3 protein is CASSTKRNTGELFF. The CDR3 region has the DNA TGTGCCAGTAGTACAAAAAGGAACACCGGGGAGCTGTTTTTT.

The chain has TRBV15 and TRBJ2-7; D call uncertain. CDR3 length: 14 amino acids. Germline lookup yields CDR1 LNHNV and CDR2 YYDKDF (reference sequence). V lost 0 bases to trimming and J lost 0 bases, with 6 bases between them. The CDR3 is CATSREGVSYEQYF. As DNA, the CDR3 is TGTGCCACCAGCAGAGAGGGCGTCTCCTACGAGCAGTACTTC.

Only a few counts were recorded for this clone. The rearrangement uses TRBV6-8 and TRBJ2-3, with TRBD1 matching over 8 bases. The length of the CDR3 is 16 residues. Losses at the gene ends were 8 bases for V and 10 bases for J; bases not matched to a gene: 20. Germline V lookup: CDR1 MNHGY, CDR2 SAAAGT. The CDR3 is CASRSWGQVKRDPQYF. CDR3 bases: TGTGCCAGCCGCTCATGGGGACAGGTCAAAAGGGATCCGCAGTATTTT.

This clone is categorized as medium-sized (0.01 to 0.1%). V is TRBV11-3 and J is TRBJ2-7; tentative D call: TRBD1 (7 bases). The germline V and J ends were trimmed by 5 bases and 3 bases, with 20 bases remaining between them. The germline gives CDR1 SGHNT, CDR2 YENEEA. The CDR3 spans 16 residues. DNA of the CDR3: TGTGCCAGCAGCCCCCGACAGGGAGGTAAGGTCTACGAGCAGTACTTC. Translation gives CASSPRQGGKVYEQYF. Combining the CDR3 with reference TRBV11-3 and TRBJ2-7 gives the whole variable domain EAGVVQSPRYKIIEKKQPVAFWCNPISGHNTLYWYLQNLGQGPELLIRYENEEAVDDSQLPKDRFSAERLKGVDSTLKIQPAELGDSAVYLCASSPRQGGKVYEQYFGPGTRLTVT.